These 7 T cell receptor beta chains came from one sample sequenced in a study of type 1 regulatory T cells. Their recognized antigens are unknown. TCRdb reprocessed the reads via MiXCR and lists one record per CDR3 protein. The data contain around 69,000 distinct CDR3 sequences, about 60% of them singletons. Material for sequencing was cultured T cells, either the whole culture or a sorted T cell fraction (not recorded which). Subset reported: Tr1-enriched cell product generated in vitro against host alloantigens. Receptors originate from a human donor in good health.

In nucleotides, the CDR3 is TGTGCCAGCAGCGTGGGGGGGCGGTGGGGCAGCGATACGCAGTATTTT. It is translated as CASSVGGRWGSDTQYF. The chain joins TRBV9 to TRBJ2-3; possible D gene TRBD2, 7 bases. The V gene's germline CDR1 is SGDLS and CDR2 YYNGEE. This CDR3 comprises 16 residues. V was pared by 2 bases and J by 6 bases, with 19 bases between. The whole variable domain, remainder taken from reference TRBV9 and TRBJ2-3, is DSGVTQTPKHLITATGQRVTLRCSPRSGDLSVYWYQQSLDQGLQFLIQYYNGEERAKGNILERFSAQQFPDLHSELNLSSLELGDSALYFCASSVGGRWGSDTQYFGPGTRLTVL.

The rearrangement joins TRBV4-2 to TRBJ2-1; 14 bases are shared with TRBD2. The CDR3 runs to 16 residues. In germline, CDR1 is LGHNA, CDR2 YNFKEQ. J was trimmed by 5 bases and V by 1 base; bases with no gene match: 1. The chain's CDR3 is CASSQGGLAGDNEQFF. DNA for the CDR3: TGTGCCAGCAGCCAAGGGGGACTAGCGGGAGACAATGAGCAGTTCTTC.

This clonotype showed up just a few times. The CDR3 DNA follows: TGTGCTAGTGGTTTTTTTGGCAATGAGCAGTTCTTC. Amino acids: CASGFFGNEQFF. The rearrangement links TRBV12-5 to TRBJ2-1; D ambiguous. Between the trimmed V and J ends, which lost 3 bases and 6 bases, there was a span of 6 bases. CDR1 is LGHNT, CDR2 FRNRAP, per germline. This CDR3 contains 12 residues. The full variable domain, completed using reference TRBV12-5 and TRBJ2-1, is DARVTQTPRHKVTEMGQEVTMRCQPILGHNTVFWYRQTMMQGLELLAYFRNRAPLDDSGMPKDRFSAEMPDATLATLKIQPSEPRDSAVYFCASGFFGNEQFFGPGTRLTVL.

The V and J genes are TRBV29-1 and TRBJ2-1; 9 bases are shared with TRBD2. Germline values: CDR1 SQVTM, CDR2 ANQGSEA. J was trimmed by 7 bases and V by 7 bases; bases with no gene match: 14. This CDR3 has 15 residues. CDR3 sequence (DNA): TGCAGCGCTCGAAGGGCGGGAGGGCTTGGGAATGAGCAGTTCTTC. The encoded protein is CSARRAGGLGNEQFF.

V is TRBV10-3 and J is TRBJ1-5, with D perhaps TRBD1 (5 bases). The V and J ends lost 0 bases and 6 bases respectively, with 12 bases between them. Germline assignment: CDR1 ENHRY and CDR2 SYGVKD. The CDR3 runs to 15 residues. CDR3 bases: TGTGCCATCAGTGAGTCGAGCGGGGCGGGTCAGCCCCAGCATTTT. This gives the protein CAISESSGAGQPQHF.

This chain links TRBV20-1 with TRBJ2-3; D gene ambiguous. CDR1 is DFQATT, CDR2 SNEGSKA, per germline (reference sequence). V lost 0 bases and J lost 6, with 16 bases in between. The CDR3 runs 15 residues. The CDR3 protein is CSARDPARAGDTQYF. CDR3 bases: TGCAGTGCTAGAGATCCCGCTAGGGCCGGTGATACGCAGTATTTT.

This clonotype was counted many times. V usage is TRBV5-1 and J usage is TRBJ2-5; D is perhaps TRBD1 (5 bases). Trimming shortened V by 5 bases and J by 2 bases, and 19 bases separated the two germline ends. Germline values: CDR1 SGHRS, CDR2 YFSETQ. CDR3 length: 16 residues. DNA of the CDR3: TGCGCCAGCAGTTCCCAAGGGGCAGGGTTGCAAGAGACCCAGTACTTC. Protein sequence: CASSSQGAGLQETQYF.